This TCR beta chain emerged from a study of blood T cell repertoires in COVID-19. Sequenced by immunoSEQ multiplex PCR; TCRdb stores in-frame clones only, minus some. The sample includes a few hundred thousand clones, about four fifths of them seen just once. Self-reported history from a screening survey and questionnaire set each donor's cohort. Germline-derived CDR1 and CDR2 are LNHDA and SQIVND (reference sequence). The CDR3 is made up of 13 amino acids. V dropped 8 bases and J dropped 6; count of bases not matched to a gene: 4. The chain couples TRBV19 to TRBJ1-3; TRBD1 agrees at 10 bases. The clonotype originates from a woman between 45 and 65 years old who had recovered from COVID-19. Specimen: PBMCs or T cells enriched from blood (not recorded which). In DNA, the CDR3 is TGTGCCAGTGCCGGGACAGGGGTAAACACCATATATTTT. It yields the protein CASAGTGVNTIYF.